The TCR beta chain under discussion was sequenced for a study of CD4 T cells in relation to SARS-CoV-2 and coronaviruses. At the level of the study: PBMCs were cultured with antigen for roughly 11 days before TCR beta sequencing.

Germline loops: CDR1 MDHEN, CDR2 SYDVKM. The CDR3 has 12 residues. V was pared by 4 bases and J by 7 bases, with 10 bases between. As to this clone: Its cognate antigen is unknown.

Clones were read by immunoSEQ multiplex PCR, and TCRdb kept only the in-frame ones, dropping some. This table holds around 16,000 clones, 78% found once. The unexposed donors gave CD4+ T cells in about 2010-2019, prior to COVID-19. After nine to ten days of culture, CD4+ T cells were isolated. As cell numbers allowed, unexposed-donor CD4+ T cells faced SARS-CoV-2 S/N and four cold-coronavirus spikes. Cultures received half-medium IL-2 refreshes on days 3 and 7. This chain joins TRBV28 and TRBJ2-5; tentatively, D is TRBD1 (5 bases). Sequenced material: CD4+ T cells from PBMCs, cultured in vitro. The receptor was derived from a human donor in good health. The CDR3 region has the DNA TGTGCCAGCAGTTCGGACACCCCGACCCAGTACTTC. Translated, it gives CASSSDTPTQYF.